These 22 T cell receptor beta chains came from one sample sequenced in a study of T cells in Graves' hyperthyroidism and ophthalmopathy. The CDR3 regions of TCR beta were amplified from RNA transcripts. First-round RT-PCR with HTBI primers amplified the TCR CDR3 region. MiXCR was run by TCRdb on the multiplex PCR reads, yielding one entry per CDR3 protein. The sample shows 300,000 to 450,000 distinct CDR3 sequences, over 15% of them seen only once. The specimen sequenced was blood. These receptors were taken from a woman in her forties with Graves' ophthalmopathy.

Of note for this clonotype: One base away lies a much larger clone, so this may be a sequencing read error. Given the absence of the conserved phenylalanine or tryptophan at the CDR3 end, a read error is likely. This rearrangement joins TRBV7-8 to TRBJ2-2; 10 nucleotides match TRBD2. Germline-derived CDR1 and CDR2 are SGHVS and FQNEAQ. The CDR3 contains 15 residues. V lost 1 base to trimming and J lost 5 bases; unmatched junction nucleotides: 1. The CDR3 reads CASSLVAGGTGELFL. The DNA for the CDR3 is TGTGCCAGCAGCTTAGTAGCGGGAGGAACCGGGGAGCTGTTTCTT.

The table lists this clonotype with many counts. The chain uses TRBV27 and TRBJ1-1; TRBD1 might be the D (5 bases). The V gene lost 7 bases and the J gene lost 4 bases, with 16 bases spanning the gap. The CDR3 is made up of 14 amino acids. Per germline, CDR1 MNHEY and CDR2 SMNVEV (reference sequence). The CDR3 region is CASTPLGVATEAFF. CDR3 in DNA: TGTGCCAGCACCCCTCTGGGGGTGGCCACTGAAGCTTTCTTT.

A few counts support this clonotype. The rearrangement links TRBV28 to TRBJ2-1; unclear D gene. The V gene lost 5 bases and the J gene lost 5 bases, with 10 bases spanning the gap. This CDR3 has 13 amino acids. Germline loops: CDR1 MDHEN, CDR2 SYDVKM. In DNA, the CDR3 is TGTGCCAGCAGTCTAGACATCCACAATGAGCAGTTCTTC. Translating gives CASSLDIHNEQFF.

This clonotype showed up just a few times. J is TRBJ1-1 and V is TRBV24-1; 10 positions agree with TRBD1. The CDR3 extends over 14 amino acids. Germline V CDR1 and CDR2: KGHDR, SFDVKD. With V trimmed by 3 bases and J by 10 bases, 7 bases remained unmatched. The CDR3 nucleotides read TGTGCCACCAGTGATCAAAGACAGGGGGCGCGAGCTTTCTTT. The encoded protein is CATSDQRQGARAFF.

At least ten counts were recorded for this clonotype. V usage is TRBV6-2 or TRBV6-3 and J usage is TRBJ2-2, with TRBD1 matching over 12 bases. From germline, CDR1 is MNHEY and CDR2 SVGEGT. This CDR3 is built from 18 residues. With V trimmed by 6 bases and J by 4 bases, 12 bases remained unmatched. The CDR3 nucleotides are TGTGCCAGCAGGGGGACCGGGACAGGGGGCCTGAGCACCGGGGAGCTGTTTTTT. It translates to CASRGTGTGGLSTGELFF.

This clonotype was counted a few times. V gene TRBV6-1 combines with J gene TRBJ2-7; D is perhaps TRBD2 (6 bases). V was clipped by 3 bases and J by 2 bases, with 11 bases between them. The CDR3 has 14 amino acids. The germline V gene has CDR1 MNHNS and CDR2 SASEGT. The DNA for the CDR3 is TGTGCCAGCAGTGACACGGAGGGACCCTACGAGCAGTACTTC. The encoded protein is CASSDTEGPYEQYF.

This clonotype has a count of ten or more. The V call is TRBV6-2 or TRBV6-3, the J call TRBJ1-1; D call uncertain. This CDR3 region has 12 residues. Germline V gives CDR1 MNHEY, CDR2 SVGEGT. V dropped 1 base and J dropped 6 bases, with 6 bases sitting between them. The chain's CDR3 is CASSYLSAEAFF. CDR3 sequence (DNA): TGTGCCAGCAGTTACTTATCGGCTGAAGCTTTCTTT.

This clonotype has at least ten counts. This chain's CDR3 is CASGLVGGVGETQYF. CDR3 sequence (DNA): TGTGCTAGTGGTTTGGTAGGGGGGGTAGGGGAGACCCAGTACTTC. The rearrangement uses TRBV12-5 and TRBJ2-5; weak D call: TRBD2 (7 bases). This CDR3 spans 15 amino acids. V was clipped by 0 bases and J by 5 bases, with 13 bases between them. Germline V CDR1 and CDR2: LGHNT, FRNRAP.

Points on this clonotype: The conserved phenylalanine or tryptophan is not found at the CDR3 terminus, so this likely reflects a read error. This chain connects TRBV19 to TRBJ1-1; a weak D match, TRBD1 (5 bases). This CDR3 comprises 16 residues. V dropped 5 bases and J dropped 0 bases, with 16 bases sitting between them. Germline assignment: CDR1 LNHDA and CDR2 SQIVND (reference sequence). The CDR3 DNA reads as TGTGCCAGTAGTTCTCGGACCGGGACGTTGAACACTGAAGCTTTCCTT. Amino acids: CASSSRTGTLNTEAFL.

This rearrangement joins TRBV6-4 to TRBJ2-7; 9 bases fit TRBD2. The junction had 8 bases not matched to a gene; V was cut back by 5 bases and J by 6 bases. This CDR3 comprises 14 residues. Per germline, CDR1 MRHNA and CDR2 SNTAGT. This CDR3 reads CASSSRAGGGEQYF. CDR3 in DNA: TGTGCCAGCAGTTCTCGAGCGGGAGGTGGCGAGCAGTACTTC.

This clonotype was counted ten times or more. The CDR3 coding sequence is TGTGCCAGTAGTTCGAACAGGGTGACTGGAAACACCATATATTTT. Residues: CASSSNRVTGNTIYF. This sequence joins TRBV19 and TRBJ1-3, with D possibly being TRBD1 (6 bases). The V end lost 5 bases, the J end lost 2 bases, and 13 bases lay between the germline ends. The CDR3 is made up of 15 amino acids. Germline V CDR1 and CDR2: LNHDA, SQIVND (reference sequence).

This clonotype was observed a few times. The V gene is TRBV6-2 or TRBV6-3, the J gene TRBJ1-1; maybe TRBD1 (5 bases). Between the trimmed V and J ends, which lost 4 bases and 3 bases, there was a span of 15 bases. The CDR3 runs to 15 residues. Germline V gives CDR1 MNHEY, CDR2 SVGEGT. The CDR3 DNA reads TGTGCCAGCAGTTTGGGGTGGGGCTTTGACACTGAAGCTTTCTTT. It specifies CASSLGWGFDTEAFF.

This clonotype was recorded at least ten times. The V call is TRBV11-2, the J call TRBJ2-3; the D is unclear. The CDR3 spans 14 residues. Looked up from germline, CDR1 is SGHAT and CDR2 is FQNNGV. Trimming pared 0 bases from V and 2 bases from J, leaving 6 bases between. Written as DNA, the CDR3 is TGTGCCAGCAGCTTAGACGGAGCCACAGATACGCAGTATTTT. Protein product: CASSLDGATDTQYF. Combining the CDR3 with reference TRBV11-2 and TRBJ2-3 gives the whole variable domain EAGVAQSPRYKIIEKRQSVAFWCNPISGHATLYWYQQILGQGPKLLIQFQNNGVVDDSQLPKDRFSAERLKGVDSTLKIQPAKLEDSAVYLCASSLDGATDTQYFGPGTRLTVL.

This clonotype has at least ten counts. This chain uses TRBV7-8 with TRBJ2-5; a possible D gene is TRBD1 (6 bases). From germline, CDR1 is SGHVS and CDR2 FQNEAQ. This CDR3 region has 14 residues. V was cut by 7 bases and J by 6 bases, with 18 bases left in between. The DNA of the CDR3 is TGTGCCAGCAAGGCACTGGTTACAGGGAAGACCCAGTACTTC. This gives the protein CASKALVTGKTQYF.

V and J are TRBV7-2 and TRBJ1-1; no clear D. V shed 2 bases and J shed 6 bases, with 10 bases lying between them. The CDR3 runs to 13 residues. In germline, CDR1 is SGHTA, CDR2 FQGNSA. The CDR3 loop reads CASSLWQAPEAFF. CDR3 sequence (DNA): TGTGCCAGCAGCTTATGGCAGGCCCCTGAAGCTTTCTTT.

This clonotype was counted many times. Here the CDR3 DNA reads TGTGCCAGTAGTATAGTCGGCCAGGGGGCGAATTCCGGGGCCAACGTCCTGACTTTC. This translates into CASSIVGQGANSGANVLTF. The chain joins TRBV19 to TRBJ2-6; TRBD1 matches at 8 bases. This CDR3 has 19 amino acids. J lost 4 bases, V lost 1 base, and 12 bases had no gene match. Germline V lookup: CDR1 LNHDA, CDR2 SQIVND (reference sequence).

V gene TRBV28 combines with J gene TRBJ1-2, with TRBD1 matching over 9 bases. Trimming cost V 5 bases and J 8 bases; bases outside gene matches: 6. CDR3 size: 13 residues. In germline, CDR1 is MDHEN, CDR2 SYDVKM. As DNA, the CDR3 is TGTGCCAGCAGTCGGGGGACAGGGTGGGGCTACACCTTC. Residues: CASSRGTGWGYTF.

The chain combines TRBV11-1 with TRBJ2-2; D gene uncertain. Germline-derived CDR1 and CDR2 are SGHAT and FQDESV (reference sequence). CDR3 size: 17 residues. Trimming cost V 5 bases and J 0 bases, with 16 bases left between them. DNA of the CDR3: TGTGCCAGCAGCCTTTTTCGTAGGATTACGAACACCGGGGAGCTGTTTTTT. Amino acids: CASSLFRRITNTGELFF.

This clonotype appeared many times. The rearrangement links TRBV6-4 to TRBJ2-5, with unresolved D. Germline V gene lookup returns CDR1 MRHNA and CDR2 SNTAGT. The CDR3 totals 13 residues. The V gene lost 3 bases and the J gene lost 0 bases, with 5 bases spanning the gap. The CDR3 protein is CASSERDQETQYF. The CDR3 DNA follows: TGTGCCAGCAGTGAACGGGACCAAGAGACCCAGTACTTC.

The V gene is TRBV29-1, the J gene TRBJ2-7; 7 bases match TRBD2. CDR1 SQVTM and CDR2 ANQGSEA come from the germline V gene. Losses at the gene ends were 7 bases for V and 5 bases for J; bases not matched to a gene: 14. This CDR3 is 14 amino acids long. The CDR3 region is CSAWGLAEADEQYF. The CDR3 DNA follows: TGCAGCGCCTGGGGTCTAGCGGAAGCTGACGAGCAGTACTTC.

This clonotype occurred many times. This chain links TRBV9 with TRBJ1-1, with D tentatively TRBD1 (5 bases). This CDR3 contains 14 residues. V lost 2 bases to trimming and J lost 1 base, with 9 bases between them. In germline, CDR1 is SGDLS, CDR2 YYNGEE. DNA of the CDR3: TGTGCCAGCAGCGTTGGCGACAGGAACACTGAAGCTTTCTTT. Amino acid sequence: CASSVGDRNTEAFF.

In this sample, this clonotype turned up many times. Here the CDR3 DNA reads TGTGCCAGCAGTGAACCGACAGGGATGTACGAGCAGTACTTC. Its protein product is CASSEPTGMYEQYF. V gene TRBV6-1 combines with J gene TRBJ2-7; TRBD1 matches at 7 bases. Germline CDR1 and CDR2: MNHNS and SASEGT. The V segment lost 2 bases and the J segment 4 bases; nucleotides outside the gene matches: 5. There are 14 residues in the CDR3.